The T cell receptor beta chain under discussion was sequenced for a study of T cells in Graves' hyperthyroidism and ophthalmopathy. CDR1 and CDR2 from the germline V gene are SGDLS and YYNGEE. The CDR3 is 13 residues long. V shed 0 bases and J shed 9 bases, with 10 bases lying between them. It was RNA transcripts that yielded the amplified TCR beta CDR3 regions. First-round RT-PCR with HTBI primers amplified the TCR CDR3 region. TCRdb passed the multiplex PCR reads through MiXCR, listing each CDR3 protein once. In the table there are some 500,000 distinct CDR3 sequences, 13% to 15% of which are singletons. The table lists this clonotype with a few counts.

The sequencing input was blood. The receptor comes from a young woman with Graves' hyperthyroidism. This sequence joins TRBV9 and TRBJ2-1, with TRBD2 as a possible D gene (6 bases). CDR3 in amino acids: CASSVELAGEQFF. The CDR3 nucleotides read TGTGCCAGCAGCGTAGAACTAGCAGGTGAGCAGTTCTTC.